Presented here are 27 T cell receptor beta chains from one specimen sequenced in a study of vaccination and CD4 T cells after COVID-19. Noted treatment: roughly ten-day PBMC culture with coronavirus spike peptide pools or control peptides (ViraFEST assay). Their antigens are not known. Sequenced with the Oncomine TCR Beta short-read assay was DNA taken from cultured CD4+ T cells. One entry per CDR3 protein results from TCRdb running MiXCR on the PCR reads. The sample has approximately 13,000 distinct CDR3 sequences, 60% to 75% seen once. Source material: CD4+ T cells from blood, cultured in vitro. The receptors come from a human donor who had recovered from COVID-19.

The rearrangement uses TRBV6-1 and TRBJ2-7; 10 nucleotides align to TRBD1. The CDR3 contains 15 residues. CDR1 and CDR2 from the germline V gene are MNHNS and SASEGT. Trimming removed 4 bases from V and 4 bases from J; junction bases left unmatched: 7. Here the CDR3 DNA reads TGTGCCAGCAGTGTTTTGACAGGGGGCCTTTACGAGCAGTACTTC. Amino acid sequence: CASSVLTGGLYEQYF.

This clonotype was picked up one time. V usage is TRBV6-1 and J usage is TRBJ1-5, with D possibly TRBD1 on 5 matching bases. Germline CDR1 reads MNHNS; CDR2 reads SASEGT. CDR3 size: 16 residues. With 1 base removed from V and 1 base from J, the gap between germline ends came to 11 bases. The CDR3 reads CASSEVPGKSNQPQHF. The CDR3 DNA reads TGTGCCAGCAGTGAAGTGCCAGGGAAGAGCAATCAGCCCCAGCATTTT.

This chain joins TRBV20-1 and TRBJ1-2; D may be TRBD1 (6 bases). V lost 5 bases, J lost 2 bases, and 15 bases lay in between. This CDR3 is 14 amino acids long. Germline loops: CDR1 DFQATT, CDR2 SNEGSKA (reference sequence). This CDR3 is CSAESEQGNYGYTF. In DNA, the CDR3 is TGCAGTGCTGAATCCGAACAGGGAAACTATGGCTACACCTTC.

This clonotype was observed a few times. CDR3 sequence (DNA): TGTGCCAGCAGCTTCTCATCCTATAATTCACCCCTCCACTTT. Amino acids: CASSFSSYNSPLHF. The V gene is TRBV7-9, the J gene TRBJ1-6; D is ambiguous. From germline, CDR1 is SEHNR and CDR2 FQNEAQ (reference sequence). V lost 3 bases to trimming and J lost 1 base, with 4 bases between them. The CDR3 spans 14 residues.

The chain carries TRBV15 and TRBJ2-6; possible D gene TRBD1, 6 bases. The germline gives CDR1 LNHNV, CDR2 YYDKDF (reference sequence). This CDR3 comprises 19 residues. V was clipped by 3 bases and J by 2 bases, with 20 bases between them. The CDR3 nucleotides read TGTGCCACCAGCAGGAAATCGACAGGTCCTGGGACTGGGGCCAACGTCCTGACTTTC. Protein: CATSRKSTGPGTGANVLTF.

The J gene is TRBJ1-5, the V gene TRBV10-3; D unresolved. The CDR3 consists of 15 residues. Germline V gene data show CDR1 as ENHRY and CDR2 as SYGVKD. The germline V and J ends were trimmed by 3 bases and 0 bases, with 9 bases remaining between them. CDR3 in DNA: TGTGCCATCAGTGACGGGCAGATTAGCAATCAGCCCCAGCATTTT. Translating gives CAISDGQISNQPQHF.

This clonotype turned up a few times. The rearrangement uses TRBV21-1 and TRBJ1-6; TRBD1, the D gene given by the table, was not confirmed from the DNA. TRBV21-1 constitutes a pseudogene. This CDR3 comprises 16 residues. CDR3 DNA sequence: TGTGCCAGCAGCGCCAAGGGGGAACCGTATAATTCACCCCTCCACTTT. It specifies CASSAKGEPYNSPLHF.

The CDR3 DNA sequence: TGTGCCAGCAGCACGAATAGGGCTGGTGAAGCTTTCTTT. Its translation: CASSTNRAGEAFF. The V gene is TRBV7-3, the J gene TRBJ1-1; D not certain. The germline V gene has CDR1 SGHTA and CDR2 FQGTGA. The CDR3 contains 13 residues. Trimming removed 5 bases at V and 7 bases at J, with 14 bases between.

The sample holds one count of this clonotype. The gene calls are TRBV28 and TRBJ1-2, with unresolved D. The ends were cut back, 1 base at V and 4 bases at J, with 13 bases in the middle. CDR3 length: 15 amino acids. Germline V gives CDR1 MDHEN, CDR2 SYDVKM. The CDR3 sequence: CASSLSSLGSYGYTF. CDR3 nucleotide sequence: TGTGCCAGCAGTTTATCTAGTCTGGGGTCCTATGGCTACACCTTC.

The chain has TRBV5-1 and TRBJ2-2; perhaps TRBD2 as D (5 bases). Trimming took off 0 bases at V and 1 base at J, with 10 bases between the two ends. There are 16 residues in the CDR3. Germline V gene sequence: CDR1 SGHRS, CDR2 YFSETQ. For the CDR3, the DNA is TGCGCCAGCAGCTTGGCCATTGGACTGAACACCGGGGAGCTGTTTTTT. Translating gives CASSLAIGLNTGELFF.

The chain joins TRBV7-2 to TRBJ2-7; 10 nucleotides agree with TRBD1. Trimming at V came to 2 bases and at J to 2 bases, leaving 3 bases not matched to a gene. Germline V gene lookup returns CDR1 SGHTA and CDR2 FQGNSA. This CDR3 is 15 amino acids long. DNA of the CDR3: TGTGCCAGCAGCTTAATGGGACAGGGGCCCTACGAGCAGTACTTC. Translation gives CASSLMGQGPYEQYF.

This sequence joins TRBV4-1 and TRBJ2-3; no clear D. Trimming shortened V by 4 bases and J by 5 bases, and 10 bases separated the two germline ends. The CDR3 extends over 13 amino acids. Per germline, CDR1 MGHRA and CDR2 YSYEKL. This chain's CDR3 is CASSLISVDTQYF. The DNA of the CDR3 is TGCGCCAGCAGCCTCATTTCGGTAGATACGCAGTATTTT.

The V gene is TRBV6-2 or TRBV6-3, the J gene TRBJ2-7, with 8 bases aligning to TRBD2. This CDR3 contains 14 residues. Germline trimming cut 8 bases from V and 2 bases from J; bases unmatched to any gene: 8. Germline CDR1 MNHEY, CDR2 SVGEGT. DNA of the CDR3: TGTGCCAGCTCACAGGACGGGGGGGCCTACGAGCAGTACTTC. It encodes CASSQDGGAYEQYF.

In its sample, this clonotype was seen once. The chain links TRBV20-1 to TRBJ1-4; D is unclear. Germline V gene data show CDR1 as DFQATT and CDR2 as SNEGSKA (reference sequence). The CDR3 covers 13 residues. Trimming pared 0 bases from V and 8 bases from J, leaving 10 bases between. The CDR3 sequence is CSARDPTEEKLFF. Written as DNA, the CDR3 is TGCAGTGCTAGAGATCCGACCGAGGAAAAACTGTTTTTT.

In its sample, this clonotype was seen a few times. The chain employs TRBV27 and TRBJ2-7, with 7 bases that match TRBD1. This CDR3 is 15 amino acids long. Trimming at V came to 4 bases and at J to 0 bases, leaving 6 bases not matched to a gene. Germline lookup yields CDR1 MNHEY and CDR2 SMNVEV (reference sequence). The chain's CDR3 is CASSSTGTVSYEQYF. CDR3 sequence (DNA): TGTGCCAGCAGTTCGACCGGGACAGTCTCCTACGAGCAGTACTTC.

The J gene is TRBJ1-1, the V gene TRBV7-9, with TRBD1 as a possible D gene (5 bases). Trimming removed 1 base at V and 6 bases at J, with 15 bases between. Germline-derived CDR1 and CDR2 are SEHNR and FQNEAQ (reference sequence). This CDR3 region has 15 residues. CDR3 protein: CASSLVYLGGAEAFF. CDR3 nucleotide sequence: TGTGCCAGCAGCTTAGTATACCTCGGAGGGGCTGAAGCTTTCTTT.

This clonotype was picked up a small number of times. The CDR3 sequence: CASGWAGGELFF. CDR3 coding DNA: TGTGCCAGCGGTTGGGCAGGCGGGGAGCTGTTTTTT. The genes are TRBV6-5 and TRBJ2-2; no clear D gene. V was trimmed by 8 bases and J by 7 bases, leaving 11 bases between them. CDR3 size: 12 residues. Germline loops: CDR1 MNHEY, CDR2 SVGAGI.

The V and J genes are TRBV20-1 and TRBJ2-1; TRBD2 matches 8 bases. The CDR3 runs to 14 residues. J gave up 6 bases and V 2 bases, and 6 bases lay outside the gene matches. The germline V gene has CDR1 DFQATT and CDR2 SNEGSKA (reference sequence). CDR3 loop: CSARPGGPFNEQFF. CDR3 in DNA: TGCAGTGCTAGACCGGGAGGGCCCTTCAATGAGCAGTTCTTC.

This clonotype was observed a few times. The chain recombines TRBV28 with TRBJ1-5; D is undetermined. In germline, CDR1 is MDHEN, CDR2 SYDVKM. This CDR3 is built from 12 residues. With 8 bases removed from V and 6 bases from J, the gap between germline ends came to 11 bases. The CDR3 here is CASGEGLQPQHF. The CDR3, as DNA: TGTGCCAGCGGAGAGGGCCTTCAGCCCCAGCATTTT.

This chain links TRBV30 with TRBJ2-1; a possible D gene is TRBD2 (5 bases). Per the germline V gene, CDR1 is GTSNPN and CDR2 is SVGIG (reference sequence). V lost 5 bases and J 4 bases, leaving 12 bases between the germline ends. The CDR3 is 13 amino acids. The CDR3 loop is CAWGSGRYNEQFF. CDR3 in DNA: TGTGCCTGGGGCAGCGGAAGGTACAATGAGCAGTTCTTC.

This clonotype was recorded a few times. The V gene is TRBV19, the J gene TRBJ2-7; no definite D call. V dropped 6 bases and J dropped 5 bases, with 8 bases sitting between them. Germline V gene lookup returns CDR1 LNHDA and CDR2 SQIVND (reference sequence). The CDR3 extends over 11 amino acids. The CDR3, as DNA: TGTGCCAGTAGCAATCTGGACGAGCAGTACTTC. It encodes CASSNLDEQYF. Based on the CDR3 plus reference TRBV19 and TRBJ2-7, the full variable domain is DGGITQSPKYLFRKEGQNVTLSCEQNLNHDAMYWYRQDPGQGLRLIYYSQIVNDFQKGDIAEGYSVSREKKESFPLTVTSAQKNPTAFYLCASSNLDEQYFGPGTRLTVT.

The genes are TRBV5-1 and TRBJ1-1; no clear D. CDR3 size: 14 residues. Trimming took off 0 bases at V and 2 bases at J, with 8 bases between the two ends. The V gene's germline CDR1 is SGHRS and CDR2 YFSETQ. CDR3 in amino acids: CASSLEARNTEAFF. The CDR3, as DNA: TGCGCCAGCAGCTTGGAGGCTCGAAACACTGAAGCTTTCTTT.

V is TRBV7-2 and J is TRBJ1-2, with D perhaps matching TRBD1 (5 bases). This CDR3 comprises 13 residues. Trimming left V 4 bases short and J 4 bases short, with 10 bases between. Looked up from germline, CDR1 is SGHTA and CDR2 is FQGNSA. CDR3 sequence reads: CASSSGHFYGYTF. The CDR3 nucleotides are TGTGCCAGCAGCTCTGGACACTTCTATGGCTACACCTTC.

The V call is TRBV28, the J call TRBJ2-4, with 13 positions matching TRBD2. This CDR3 spans 18 amino acids. Losses at the gene ends were 6 bases for V and 6 bases for J; bases not matched to a gene: 14. CDR1 is MDHEN, CDR2 SYDVKM, per germline. CDR3 sequence (DNA): TGTGCCAGCAGCGCCAGACTAGCGGGAGGTCGGGTAAGAAACATTCAGTACTTC. Its translation: CASSARLAGGRVRNIQYF.

This clonotype was recorded a few times. The CDR3 DNA reads TGCAGTGCCCCCGCGAGCGGAGGTTCCTACGAGCAGTACTTC. Its translation: CSAPASGGSYEQYF. This chain joins TRBV20-1 and TRBJ2-7, with D maybe TRBD2 (5 bases). The CDR3 is 14 amino acids. The V end was cut by 6 bases, the J end by 1 base, with 16 bases between. The V gene's germline CDR1 is DFQATT and CDR2 SNEGSKA (reference sequence).

The V and J genes are TRBV5-4 and TRBJ1-2; the D gene is possibly TRBD1 (6 bases). CDR3 length equals 12 residues. The V end lost 4 bases, the J end lost 8 bases, and 12 bases lay between the germline ends. CDR1 and CDR2 (germline): SGHNT, YYREEE (reference sequence). CDR3 bases: TGTGCCAGCAGCGACTCCAGGGGCGGCTACACCTTC. Translated, it gives CASSDSRGGYTF.

This clonotype was seen a few times. V usage is TRBV15 and J usage is TRBJ1-5; D gene unclear. Germline V gene sequence: CDR1 LNHNV, CDR2 YYDKDF (reference sequence). V shed 3 bases and J shed 6 bases, with 15 bases lying between them. This CDR3 has 15 residues. CDR3 protein: CATSRGEGGGQPQHF. For the CDR3, the DNA is TGTGCCACCAGCAGGGGAGAGGGAGGAGGTCAGCCCCAGCATTTT.